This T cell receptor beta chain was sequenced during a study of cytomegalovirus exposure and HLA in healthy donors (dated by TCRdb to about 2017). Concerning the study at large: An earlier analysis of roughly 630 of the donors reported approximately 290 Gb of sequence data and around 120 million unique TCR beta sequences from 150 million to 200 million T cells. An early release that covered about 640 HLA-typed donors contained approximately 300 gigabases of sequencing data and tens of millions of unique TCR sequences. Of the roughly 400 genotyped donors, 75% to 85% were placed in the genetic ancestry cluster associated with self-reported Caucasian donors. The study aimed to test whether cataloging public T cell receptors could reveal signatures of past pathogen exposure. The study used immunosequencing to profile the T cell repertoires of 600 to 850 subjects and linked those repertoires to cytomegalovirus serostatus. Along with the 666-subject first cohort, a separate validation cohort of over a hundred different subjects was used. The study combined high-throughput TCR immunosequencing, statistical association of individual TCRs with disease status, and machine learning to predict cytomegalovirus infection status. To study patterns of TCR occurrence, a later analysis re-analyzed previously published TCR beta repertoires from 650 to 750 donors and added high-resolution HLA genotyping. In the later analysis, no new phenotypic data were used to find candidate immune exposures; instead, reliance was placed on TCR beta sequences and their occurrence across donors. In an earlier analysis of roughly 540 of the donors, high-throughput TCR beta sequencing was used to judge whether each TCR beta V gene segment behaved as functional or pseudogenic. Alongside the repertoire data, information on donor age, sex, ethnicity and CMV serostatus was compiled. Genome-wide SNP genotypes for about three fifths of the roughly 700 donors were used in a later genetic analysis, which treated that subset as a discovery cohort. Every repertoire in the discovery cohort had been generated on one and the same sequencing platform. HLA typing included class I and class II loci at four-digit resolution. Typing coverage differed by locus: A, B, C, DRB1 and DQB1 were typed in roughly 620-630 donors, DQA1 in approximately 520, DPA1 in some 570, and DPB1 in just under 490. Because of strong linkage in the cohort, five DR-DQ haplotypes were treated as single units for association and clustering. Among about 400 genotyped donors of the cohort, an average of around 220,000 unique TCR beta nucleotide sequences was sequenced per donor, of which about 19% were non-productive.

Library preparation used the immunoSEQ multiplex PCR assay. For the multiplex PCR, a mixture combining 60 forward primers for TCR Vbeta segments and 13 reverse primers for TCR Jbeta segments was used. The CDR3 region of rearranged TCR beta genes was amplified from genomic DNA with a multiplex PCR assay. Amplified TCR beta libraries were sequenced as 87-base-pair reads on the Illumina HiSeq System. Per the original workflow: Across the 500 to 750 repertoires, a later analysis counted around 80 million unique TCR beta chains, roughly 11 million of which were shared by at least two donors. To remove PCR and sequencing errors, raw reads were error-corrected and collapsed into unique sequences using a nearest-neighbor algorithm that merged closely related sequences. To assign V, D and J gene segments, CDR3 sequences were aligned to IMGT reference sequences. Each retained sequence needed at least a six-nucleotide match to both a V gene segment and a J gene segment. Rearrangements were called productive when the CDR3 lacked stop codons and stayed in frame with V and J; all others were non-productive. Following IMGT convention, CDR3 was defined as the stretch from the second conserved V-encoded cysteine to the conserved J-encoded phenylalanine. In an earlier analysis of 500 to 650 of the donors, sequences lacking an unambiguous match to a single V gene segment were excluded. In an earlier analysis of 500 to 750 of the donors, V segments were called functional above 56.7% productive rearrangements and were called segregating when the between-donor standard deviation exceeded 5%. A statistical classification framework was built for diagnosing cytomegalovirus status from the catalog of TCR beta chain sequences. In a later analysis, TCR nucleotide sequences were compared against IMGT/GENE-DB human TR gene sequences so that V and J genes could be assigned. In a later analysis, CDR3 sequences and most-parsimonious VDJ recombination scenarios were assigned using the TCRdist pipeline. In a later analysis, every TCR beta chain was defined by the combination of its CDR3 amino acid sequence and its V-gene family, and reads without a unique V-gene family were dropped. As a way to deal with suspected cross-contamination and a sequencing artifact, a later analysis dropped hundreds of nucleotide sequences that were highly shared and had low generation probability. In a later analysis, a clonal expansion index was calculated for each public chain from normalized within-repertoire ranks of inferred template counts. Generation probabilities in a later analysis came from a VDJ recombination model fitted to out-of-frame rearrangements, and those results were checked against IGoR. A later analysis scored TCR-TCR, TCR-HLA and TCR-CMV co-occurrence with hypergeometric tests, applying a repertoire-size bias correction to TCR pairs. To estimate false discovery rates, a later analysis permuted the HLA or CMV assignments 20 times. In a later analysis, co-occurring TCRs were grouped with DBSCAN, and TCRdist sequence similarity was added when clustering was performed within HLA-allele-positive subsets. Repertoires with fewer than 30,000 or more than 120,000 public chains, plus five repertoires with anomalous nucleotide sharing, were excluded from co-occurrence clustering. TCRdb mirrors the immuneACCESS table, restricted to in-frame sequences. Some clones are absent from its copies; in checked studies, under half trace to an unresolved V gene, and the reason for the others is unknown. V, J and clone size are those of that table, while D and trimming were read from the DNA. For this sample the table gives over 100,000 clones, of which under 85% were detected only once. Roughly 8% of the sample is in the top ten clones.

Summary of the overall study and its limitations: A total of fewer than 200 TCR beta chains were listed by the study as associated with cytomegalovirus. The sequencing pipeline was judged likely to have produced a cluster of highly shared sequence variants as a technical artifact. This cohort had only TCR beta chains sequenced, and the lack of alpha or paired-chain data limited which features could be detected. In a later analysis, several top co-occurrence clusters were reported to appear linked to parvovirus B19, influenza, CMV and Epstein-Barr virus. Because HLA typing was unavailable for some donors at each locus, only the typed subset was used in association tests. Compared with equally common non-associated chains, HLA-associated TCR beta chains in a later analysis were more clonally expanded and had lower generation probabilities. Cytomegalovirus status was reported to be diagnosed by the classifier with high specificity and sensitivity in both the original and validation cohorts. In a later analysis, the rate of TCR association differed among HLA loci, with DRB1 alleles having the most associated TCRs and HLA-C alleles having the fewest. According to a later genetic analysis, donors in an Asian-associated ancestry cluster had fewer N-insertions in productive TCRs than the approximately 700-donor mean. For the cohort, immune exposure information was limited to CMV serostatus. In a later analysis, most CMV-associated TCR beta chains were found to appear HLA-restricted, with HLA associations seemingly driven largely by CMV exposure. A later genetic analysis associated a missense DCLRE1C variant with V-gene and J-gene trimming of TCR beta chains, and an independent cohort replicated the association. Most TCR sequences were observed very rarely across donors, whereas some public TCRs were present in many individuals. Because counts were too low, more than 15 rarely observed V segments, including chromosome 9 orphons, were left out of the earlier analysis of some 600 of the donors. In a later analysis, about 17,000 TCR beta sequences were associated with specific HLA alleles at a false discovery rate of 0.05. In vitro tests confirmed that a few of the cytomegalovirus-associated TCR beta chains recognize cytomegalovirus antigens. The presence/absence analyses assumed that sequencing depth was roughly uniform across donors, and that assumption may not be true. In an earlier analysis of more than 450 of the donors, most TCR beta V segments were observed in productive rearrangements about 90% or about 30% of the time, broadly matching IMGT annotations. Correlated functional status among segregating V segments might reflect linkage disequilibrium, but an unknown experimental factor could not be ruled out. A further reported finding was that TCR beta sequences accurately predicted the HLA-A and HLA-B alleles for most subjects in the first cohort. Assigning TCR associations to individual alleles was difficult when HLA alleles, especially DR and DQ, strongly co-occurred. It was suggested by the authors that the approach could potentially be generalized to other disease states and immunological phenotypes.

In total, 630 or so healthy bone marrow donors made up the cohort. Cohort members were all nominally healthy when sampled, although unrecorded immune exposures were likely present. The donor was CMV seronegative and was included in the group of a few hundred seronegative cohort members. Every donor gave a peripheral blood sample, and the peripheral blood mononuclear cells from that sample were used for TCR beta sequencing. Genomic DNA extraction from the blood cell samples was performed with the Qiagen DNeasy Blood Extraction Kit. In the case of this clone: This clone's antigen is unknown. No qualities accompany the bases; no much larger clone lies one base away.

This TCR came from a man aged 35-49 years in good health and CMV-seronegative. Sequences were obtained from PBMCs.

For the CDR3, the sequence is CASSETRYNEQFF. The nucleotide sequence reads as follows: TGTGCCAGCAGTGAAACTAGGTACAATGAGCAGTTCTTC. Recombination linked TRBV6-1 to TRBJ2-1; a tentative D match to TRBD2 spans 5 bases. V loses 2 bases, J loses 4 bases, and the germline ends lie 6 bases apart. There are 13 amino acids in the CDR3, from cysteine to phenylalanine inclusive. Solely the CDR3 DNA is kept, with 39 bases framed from the first base. The germline V gene specifies MNHNS as CDR1 and SASEGT as CDR2.